One sample yielded the 6 T cell receptor beta chains listed below, sequenced in a study of technical replicates of blood from a few donors. Produced via immunoSEQ multiplex PCR; TCRdb's table is partial and in-frame only. The data show 70,000 to 80,000 clones, roughly nine tenths seen once. The material sequenced was T cells isolated from PBMCs. The receptors here all came from a human donor in good health. Some clones in this sample may be carry-over from other donors' samples.

V usage is TRBV27 and J usage is TRBJ2-5; 7 bases line up with TRBD1. The ends lost 8 bases at V and 4 bases at J; junction bases unmatched: 4. The CDR3 is made up of 12 amino acids. The V gene's germline CDR1 is MNHEY and CDR2 SMNVEV (reference sequence). CDR3 in DNA: TGTGCCAGCCGTAACAGGGGAGAGACCCAGTACTTC. Protein sequence: CASRNRGETQYF.

In this sample, this clone turned up once. In nucleotides, the CDR3 is TGTGCCAGCATCCGGCAGGTAGCGGGGGAGAATACGCAGTATTTT. The encoded protein is CASIRQVAGENTQYF. This chain joins TRBV2 and TRBJ2-3; 9 bases align to TRBD2. J gave up 7 bases and V 7 bases, and 12 bases lay outside the gene matches. This CDR3 spans 15 amino acids. CDR1 and CDR2 (germline): SNHLY, FYNNEI. Full variable domain (remainder filled in from reference TRBV2 and TRBJ2-3): EPEVTQTPSHQVTQMGQEVILRCVPISNHLYFYWYRQILGQKVEFLVSFYNNEISEKSEIFDDQFSVERPDGSNFTLKIRSTKLEDSAMYFCASIRQVAGENTQYFGPGTRLTVL.

The chain links TRBV6-5 to TRBJ2-1; D might be TRBD2 (5 bases). Trimming left V 2 bases short and J 5 bases short, with 7 bases between. The CDR3 runs 13 residues. CDR1 and CDR2 from the germline V gene are MNHEY and SVGAGI. This chain's CDR3 is CASSYGLNNEQFF. CDR3 nucleotide sequence: TGTGCCAGCAGTTACGGACTGAACAATGAGCAGTTCTTC.

The chain recombines TRBV13 with TRBJ2-5; 8 bases match TRBD2. The end of the DNA aligns better with TRBJ2-7, so the J call may be wrong. The CDR3 runs 16 residues. Germline assignment: CDR1 PRHDT and CDR2 FYEKMQ (reference sequence). CDR3 nucleotide sequence: TGTGCCAGCAGCTTAAGGGACGGGGGGGCCTCCTACGAGCAGTACTTC. This codes for CASSLRDGGASYEQYF.

This clone has only one observation. The rearrangement links TRBV10-1 to TRBJ2-3; 8 nucleotides line up with TRBD2. The J segment lost 2 bases and the V segment lost 2 bases, leaving 3 bases of the junction unmatched. Per the germline V gene, CDR1 is WNHNN and CDR2 is SYGVQD (reference sequence). CDR3 length: 15 residues. The CDR3 bases are TGCGCCAGCAGTGAGCCTGGACTAGCCACAGATACGCAGTATTTT. Amino acids: CASSEPGLATDTQYF.

The chain carries TRBV7-6 and TRBJ2-1; TRBD1 is a possible D gene (5 bases). The CDR3 is 12 amino acids. CDR1 and CDR2 (germline): SGHVS, FNYEAQ. V lost 3 bases to trimming and J lost 10 bases, with 10 bases between them. This CDR3 reads CASSFGWGEQFF. CDR3 sequence (DNA): TGTGCCAGCAGCTTCGGGTGGGGCGAGCAGTTCTTC.